A selection of T cell receptor beta chains follows, all from one sample in a study of blood T cell repertoires in COVID-19. The protocol was immunoSEQ multiplex PCR, while the TCRdb copy is restricted to in-frame clones and leaves out a portion. This table holds about 270,000 clones, around 90% found once. The sample comprised PBMCs or T cells enriched from blood (not recorded which). The origin of the receptors is a man between 35 and 55 years old who had been exposed to COVID-19. Both conserved end residues are part of each CDR3. A D gene is named only where the DNA matches it firmly. Size tells how often a clone was seen (once, few, many) or the class of an expanded clone, and some rows leave it out.

clone size	J gene	V gene	D gene	CDR3 protein	CDR3 DNA
.	TRBJ2-7	TRBV11-2	.	CATIVGREQYF	TGTGCCACAATCGTGGGGAGGGAGCAGTACTTC
.	TRBJ2-7	TRBV12-3/TRBV12-4	.	CASSFGPSYEQYF	TGTGCCAGCAGTTTTGGGCCTTCCTACGAGCAGTACTTC
once	TRBJ1-1	TRBV28	.	CASSPHGGPHTEAFF	TGTGCCAGCAGTCCACATGGGGGCCCCCACACTGAAGCTTTCTTT
.	TRBJ2-5	TRBV30	.	CAWSFLQETQYF	TGTGCCTGGAGCTTCCTCCAAGAGACCCAGTACTTC
.	TRBJ2-1	TRBV2	TRBD1	CARNSRQGSYNEQFF	TGTGCCAGAAACAGCAGACAGGGCTCCTACAATGAGCAGTTCTTC
once	TRBJ1-4	TRBV7-9	.	CASSGQKNEKLFF	TGTGCCAGCAGCGGACAGAAGAATGAAAAACTGTTTTTT
.	TRBJ1-5	TRBV7-9	TRBD1	CASSSDRDPWAQHF	TGTGCCAGCAGCTCCGACAGGGACCCTTGGGCCCAGCATTTT
.	TRBJ2-3	TRBV7-3	TRBD1	CASSPQGAQDTQYF	TGTGCCAGCAGCCCTCAGGGGGCGCAAGATACGCAGTATTTT
.	TRBJ1-5	TRBV28	TRBD1	CASSPGQGPMSNQPQHF	TGTGCCAGCAGCCCTGGACAGGGCCCTATGAGCAATCAGCCCCAGCATTTT
.	TRBJ1-1	TRBV19	.	CASSNQGSTEAFF	TGTGCCAGTAGTAATCAGGGATCCACTGAAGCTTTCTTT
.	TRBJ2-7	TRBV2	TRBD1	CASSEFWGQGDYEQYF	TGTGCCAGCAGTGAATTTTGGGGACAGGGGGACTACGAGCAGTACTTC
.	TRBJ1-1	TRBV19	.	CASSILQGKTEAFF	TGTGCCAGTAGTATCCTCCAGGGTAAGACTGAAGCTTTCTTT
.	TRBJ1-2	TRBV30	.	CAWSNSNYGYTF	TGTGCCTGGAGTAACAGTAACTATGGCTACACCTTC
.	TRBJ2-1	TRBV6-5	TRBD2	CATGLAGYNEQFF	TGTGCCACCGGACTAGCGGGATACAATGAGCAGTTCTTC
.	TRBJ2-7	TRBV18	.	CASSPTQGYEQYF	TGTGCCAGCTCACCAACACAGGGATACGAGCAGTACTTC
.	TRBJ2-7	TRBV7-8	.	CASSLDPNLSYEQYF	TGTGCCAGCAGCTTAGACCCTAACCTCTCCTACGAGCAGTACTTC
.	TRBJ2-7	TRBV4-1	TRBD1	CASSQGTGGTYEQYF	TGCGCCAGCAGCCAGGGGACAGGGGGCACATACGAGCAGTACTTC
.	TRBJ1-1	TRBV4-1	.	CASSPMAGNTEAFF	TGCGCCAGCAGCCCGATGGCGGGGAACACTGAAGCTTTCTTT
.	TRBJ1-5	TRBV29-1	.	CSARLDSNQPQHF	TGCAGCGCCCGACTAGATAGCAATCAGCCCCAGCATTTT
.	TRBJ1-1	TRBV7-9	TRBD1	CASSHPPTGKVEAFF	TGTGCCAGCAGCCATCCTCCGACAGGGAAGGTGGAAGCTTTCTTT
few	TRBJ2-1	TRBV7-3	.	CASSLTAVATSYNEQFF	TGTGCCAGCAGCTTAACGGCAGTAGCGACCTCCTACAATGAGCAGTTCTTC
.	TRBJ2-5	TRBV28	TRBD2	CASSSLAGDKETQYF	TGTGCCAGCAGCTCACTAGCGGGAGATAAAGAGACCCAGTACTTC
.	TRBJ2-1	TRBV7-3	TRBD1	CASSSETGGSYNEQFF	TGTGCCAGCAGCTCCGAGACAGGGGGGTCCTACAATGAGCAGTTCTTC
once	TRBJ1-1	TRBV7-9	.	CASSSPFGGLIEAFF	TGTGCCAGCAGCTCCCCTTTCGGGGGGCTCATTGAAGCTTTCTTT
.	TRBJ1-6	TRBV5-1	.	CASSLGGGNSPLHF	TGCGCCAGCAGCTTGGGCGGGGGAAATTCACCCCTCCACTTT
.	TRBJ2-5	TRBV12-3/TRBV12-4	.	CASRRQKETQYF	TGTGCCAGCAGACGACAGAAAGAGACCCAGTACTTC
.	TRBJ2-2	TRBV10-1	.	CASSDRRDSNTGELFF	TGCGCCAGCAGTGATAGGCGGGATTCGAACACCGGGGAGCTGTTTTTT
.	TRBJ2-3	TRBV5-1	.	CASRGISSTDTQYF	TGCGCCAGCAGGGGCATCTCAAGCACAGATACGCAGTATTTT
.	TRBJ1-3	TRBV9	TRBD1	CASSGTGDSGNTIYF	TGTGCCAGCAGCGGGACAGGGGACTCTGGAAACACCATATATTTT
.	TRBJ2-4	TRBV3-1/TRBV3-2	.	CASSQGRGYTKNIQYF	TGTGCCAGCAGCCAAGGCAGGGGTTATACCAAAAACATTCAGTACTTC
.	TRBJ2-1	TRBV6-1	TRBD2	CASTPAAGNYNEQFF	TGTGCCAGCACCCCCGCAGCGGGGAACTACAATGAGCAGTTCTTC
.	TRBJ2-3	TRBV5-4	TRBD1	CASSKDRGFTDTQYF	TGTGCCAGCAGCAAGGACAGGGGGTTCACAGATACGCAGTATTTT
once	TRBJ1-4	TRBV6-5	.	CASSSPSTGHEKLFF	TGTGCCAGCAGTAGCCCCTCAACAGGGCATGAAAAACTGTTTTTT
few	TRBJ1-2	TRBV5-3	.	CARSVLLCYGYTF	TGTGCCAGAAGCGTACTACTGTGCTATGGCTACACCTTC
few	TRBJ2-1	TRBV19	TRBD1	CASERQGGSLGEQFF	TGTGCCAGCGAGCGACAGGGTGGGTCCCTGGGGGAGCAGTTCTTC
.	TRBJ1-1	TRBV5-1	TRBD1	CASTTEQGRTEAFF	TGCGCCAGCACCACTGAACAGGGGCGAACTGAAGCTTTCTTT
.	TRBJ2-5	TRBV11-2	TRBD2	CASSYVAGAETQYF	TGTGCCAGCAGCTATGTAGCGGGGGCAGAGACCCAGTACTTC
.	TRBJ1-4	TRBV29-1	.	CSVEMGSNEKLFF	TGCAGCGTTGAAATGGGGAGTAATGAAAAACTGTTTTTT
.	TRBJ2-2	TRBV7-9	.	CASTFSFETHNTGELFF	TGTGCCAGCACCTTCTCCTTTGAGACTCATAACACCGGGGAGCTGTTTTTT
.	TRBJ2-1	TRBV28	.	CASSINTGISYNEQFF	TGTGCCAGCAGTATCAACACAGGGATCTCCTACAATGAGCAGTTCTTC
.	TRBJ2-7	TRBV19	TRBD1	CASSIDRGTYEQYF	TGTGCCAGTAGTATCGACAGGGGGACCTACGAGCAGTACTTC
.	TRBJ1-1	TRBV6-5	TRBD1	CASSTDRGAEAFF	TGTGCCAGCAGTACGGACAGGGGCGCTGAAGCTTTCTTT
.	TRBJ1-5	TRBV28	TRBD1	CASSLPPGTASSNQPQHF	TGTGCCAGCAGTTTACCACCCGGGACAGCATCCAGCAATCAGCCCCAGCATTTT
.	TRBJ2-5	TRBV23-1	.	CARGTTNQETQYF	TGCGCCAGGGGGACAACTAACCAAGAGACCCAGTACTTC
once	TRBJ1-2	TRBV4-1	.	CASSQDFASYGYTF	TGCGCCAGCAGCCAAGATTTTGCTAGCTATGGCTACACCTTC
once	TRBJ2-4	TRBV28	.	CASSFPGGIQYF	TGTGCCAGCAGTTTTCCGGGTGGCATTCAGTACTTC
.	TRBJ2-7	TRBV6-5	.	CASRAGTGAAYEQYF	TGTGCCAGCAGGGCCGGGACGGGAGCGGCGTACGAGCAGTACTTC
.	TRBJ2-1	TRBV11-3	TRBD1	CASSLGQGAREQFF	TGTGCCAGCAGCTTAGGGCAGGGGGCTAGGGAGCAGTTCTTC
.	TRBJ1-1	TRBV30	.	CAWSVSPGFAEAFF	TGTGCCTGGAGTGTAAGCCCGGGTTTCGCTGAAGCTTTCTTT
.	TRBJ2-5	TRBV5-1	.	CASSLVLQETQYF	TGCGCCAGCAGCTTGGTATTACAAGAGACCCAGTACTTC
.	TRBJ1-4	TRBV9	.	CASSPPGLGEKLFF	TGTGCCAGCAGCCCGCCGGGATTGGGTGAAAAACTGTTTTTT
.	TRBJ2-1	TRBV7-9	.	CASSFSDEGGQFF	TGTGCCAGCAGCTTTTCAGACGAAGGGGGGCAGTTCTTC
.	TRBJ2-1	TRBV9	.	CASSVDQANNEQFF	TGTGCCAGCAGCGTAGACCAAGCCAACAATGAGCAGTTCTTC
.	TRBJ1-1	TRBV7-9	TRBD1	CASSPPGGYTEAFF	TGTGCCAGCAGCCCGCCAGGGGGCTACACTGAAGCTTTCTTT
.	TRBJ2-7	TRBV28	.	CASSSRESSYEQYF	TGTGCCAGCAGTTCTCGGGAATCCTCCTACGAGCAGTACTTC
.	TRBJ2-5	TRBV2	.	CATEGFREGAETQYF	TGTGCCACCGAGGGGTTTCGGGAGGGGGCGGAGACCCAGTACTTC
once	TRBJ1-1	TRBV28	.	CASSLAGGNTEAFF	TGTGCCAGCAGTTTGGCCGGGGGGAACACTGAAGCTTTCTTT
.	TRBJ2-7	TRBV18	TRBD1	CASSHTDRIYYEQYF	TGTGCCAGCTCACATACGGACAGGATTTACTACGAGCAGTACTTC
.	TRBJ2-6	TRBV5-1	.	CASSLARLSGANVLTF	TGCGCCAGCAGCTTGGCCCGTCTCTCTGGGGCCAACGTCCTGACTTTC